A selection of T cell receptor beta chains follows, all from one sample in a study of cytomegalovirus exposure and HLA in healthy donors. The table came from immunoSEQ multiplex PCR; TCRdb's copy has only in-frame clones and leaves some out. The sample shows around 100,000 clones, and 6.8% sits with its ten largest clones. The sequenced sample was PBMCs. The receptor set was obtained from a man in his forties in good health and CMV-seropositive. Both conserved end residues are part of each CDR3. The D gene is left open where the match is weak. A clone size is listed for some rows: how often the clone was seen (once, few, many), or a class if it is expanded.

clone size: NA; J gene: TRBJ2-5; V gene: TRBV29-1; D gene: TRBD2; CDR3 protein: CSVGLAGVGETQYF; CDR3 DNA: TGCAGCGTTGGACTAGCGGGAGTAGGCGAGACCCAGTACTTC
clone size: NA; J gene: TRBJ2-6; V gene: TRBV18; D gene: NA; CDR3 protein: CASSPSGANVLTF; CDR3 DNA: TGTGCCAGCTCACCCAGTGGGGCCAACGTCCTGACTTTC
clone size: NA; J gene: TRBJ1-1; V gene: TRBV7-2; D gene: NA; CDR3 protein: CASSPWRNTEAFF; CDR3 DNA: TGTGCCAGCAGCCCATGGAGGAACACTGAAGCTTTCTTT
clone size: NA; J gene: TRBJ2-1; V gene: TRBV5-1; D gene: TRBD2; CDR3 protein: CASDPGGNVPGEQFF; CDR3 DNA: TGCGCCAGCGACCCCGGGGGGAACGTTCCAGGTGAGCAGTTCTTC
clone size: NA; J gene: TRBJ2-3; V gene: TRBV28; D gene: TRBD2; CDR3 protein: CASSGGSFSGTDTQYF; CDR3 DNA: TGTGCCAGCAGTGGCGGGAGCTTCTCCGGCACAGATACGCAGTATTTT
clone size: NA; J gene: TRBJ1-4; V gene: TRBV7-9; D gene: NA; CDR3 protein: CASSLDPTTNEKLFF; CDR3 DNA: TGTGCCAGCAGCTTAGATCCCACAACTAATGAAAAACTGTTTTTT
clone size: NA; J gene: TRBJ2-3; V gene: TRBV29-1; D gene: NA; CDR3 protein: CSVKDRIRTDTQYF; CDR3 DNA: TGCAGCGTTAAGGACAGAATCCGCACAGATACGCAGTATTTT
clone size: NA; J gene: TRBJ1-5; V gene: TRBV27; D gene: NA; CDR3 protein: CASSQPLMGRDQPQHF; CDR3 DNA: TGTGCCAGCAGTCAACCCCTGATGGGGAGAGATCAGCCCCAGCATTTT
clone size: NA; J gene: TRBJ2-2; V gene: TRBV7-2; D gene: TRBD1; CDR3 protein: CASMPPGQVTGELFF; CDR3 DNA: TGTGCCAGCATGCCCCCGGGACAGGTGACCGGGGAGCTGTTTTTT
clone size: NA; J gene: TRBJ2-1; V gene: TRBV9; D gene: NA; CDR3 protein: CASSTLREQFF; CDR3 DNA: TGTGCCAGCAGCACCCTTCGGGAGCAGTTCTTC
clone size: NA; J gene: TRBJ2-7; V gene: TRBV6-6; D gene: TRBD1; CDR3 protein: CASSYFGQVSYEQYF; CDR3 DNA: TGTGCCAGCAGTTACTTCGGACAGGTCTCCTACGAGCAGTACTTC
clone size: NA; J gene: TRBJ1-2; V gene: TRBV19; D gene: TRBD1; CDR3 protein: CASSIKGQLPYGYGYTF; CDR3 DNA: TGTGCCAGTAGTATAAAGGGACAGCTCCCCTATGGATATGGCTACACCTTC
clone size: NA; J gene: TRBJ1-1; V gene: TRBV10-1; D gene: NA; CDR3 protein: CASSDQGLTEAFF; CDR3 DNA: TGCGCCAGCAGTGACCAGGGATTGACTGAAGCTTTCTTT
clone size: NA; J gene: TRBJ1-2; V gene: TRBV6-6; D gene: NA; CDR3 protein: CASRPDGGAYLHGYTF; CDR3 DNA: TGTGCCAGCAGGCCCGACGGGGGTGCGTATCTCCATGGCTACACCTTC
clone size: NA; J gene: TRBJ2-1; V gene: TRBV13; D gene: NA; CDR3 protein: CASSSQGISYNEQFF; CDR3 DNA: TGTGCCAGCAGCTCACAGGGAATCTCCTACAATGAGCAGTTCTTC
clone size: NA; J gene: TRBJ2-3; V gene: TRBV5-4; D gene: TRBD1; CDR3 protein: CASSSDRGVMDTQYF; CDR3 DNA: TGTGCCAGCAGCTCGGACAGGGGCGTTATGGATACGCAGTATTTT
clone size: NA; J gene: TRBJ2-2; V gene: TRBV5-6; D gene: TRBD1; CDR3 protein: CASSLAGTGGTGELFF; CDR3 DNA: TGTGCCAGCAGCTTGGCCGGGACAGGGGGCACCGGGGAGCTGTTTTTT
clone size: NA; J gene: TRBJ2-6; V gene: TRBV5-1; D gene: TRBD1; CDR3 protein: CASSLKGTGRSGANVLTF; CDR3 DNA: TGCGCCAGCAGCTTGAAGGGGACAGGTCGCTCTGGGGCCAACGTCCTGACTTTC
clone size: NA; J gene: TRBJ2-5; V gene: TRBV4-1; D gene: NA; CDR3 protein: CASSQALAETQYF; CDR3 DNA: TGCGCCAGCAGCCAAGCACTAGCCGAGACCCAGTACTTC
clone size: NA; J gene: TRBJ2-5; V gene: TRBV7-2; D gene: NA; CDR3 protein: CASSLAEVSGGTQYF; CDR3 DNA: TGTGCCAGCAGCTTAGCGGAAGTGTCCGGGGGGACCCAGTACTTC
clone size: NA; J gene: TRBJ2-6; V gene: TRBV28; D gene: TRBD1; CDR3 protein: CASSLRQGVGSGANVLTF; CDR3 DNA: TGTGCCAGCAGTTTACGACAGGGCGTAGGGTCTGGGGCCAACGTCCTGACTTTC
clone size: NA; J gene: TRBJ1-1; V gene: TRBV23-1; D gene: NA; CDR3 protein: CASSQRNTVPDRQGEYTEAFF; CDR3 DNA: TGCGCCAGCAGTCAACGAAATACAGTGCCAGACAGGCAAGGGGAGTACACTGAAGCTTTCTTT
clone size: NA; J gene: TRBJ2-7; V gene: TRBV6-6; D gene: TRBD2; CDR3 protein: CASSSGLQRYEQYF; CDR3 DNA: TGTGCCAGCAGTTCGGGACTACAACGCTACGAGCAGTACTTC
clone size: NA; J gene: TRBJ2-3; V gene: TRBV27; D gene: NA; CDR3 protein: CASSPIFGRGYSTDTQYF; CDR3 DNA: TGTGCCAGCAGTCCAATCTTCGGGAGAGGGTATAGCACAGATACGCAGTATTTT
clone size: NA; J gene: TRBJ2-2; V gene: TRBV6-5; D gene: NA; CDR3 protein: CASTAGAGELFF; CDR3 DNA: TGTGCCAGCACGGCAGGGGCCGGGGAGCTGTTTTTT
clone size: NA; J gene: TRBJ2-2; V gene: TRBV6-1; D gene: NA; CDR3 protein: CASSAQELGAGELFF; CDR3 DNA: TGTGCCAGCAGTGCACAGGAGTTGGGTGCCGGGGAGCTGTTTTTT
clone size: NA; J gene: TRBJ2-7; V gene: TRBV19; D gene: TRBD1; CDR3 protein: CASRDRGRSSYEQYF; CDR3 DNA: TGTGCCAGTAGAGACAGGGGTCGGAGCTCCTACGAGCAGTACTTC
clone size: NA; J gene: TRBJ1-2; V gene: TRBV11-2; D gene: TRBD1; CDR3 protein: CASSYGQGVRYGYTF; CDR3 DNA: TGTGCCAGCAGCTACGGACAGGGGGTACGCTATGGCTACACCTTC
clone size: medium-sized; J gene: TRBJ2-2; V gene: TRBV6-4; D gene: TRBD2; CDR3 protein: CASSRTSENTGELFF; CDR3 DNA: TGTGCCAGCAGTCGGACTAGCGAGAACACCGGGGAGCTGTTTTTT
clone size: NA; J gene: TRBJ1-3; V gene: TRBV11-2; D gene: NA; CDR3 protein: CASGATSSGDTIYF; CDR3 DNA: TGTGCCAGCGGTGCGACCAGCTCTGGAGACACCATATATTTT
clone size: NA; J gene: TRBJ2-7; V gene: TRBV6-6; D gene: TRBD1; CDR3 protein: CASRVPQGAGEQYF; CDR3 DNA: TGTGCCAGCAGAGTACCTCAGGGGGCGGGCGAGCAGTACTTC
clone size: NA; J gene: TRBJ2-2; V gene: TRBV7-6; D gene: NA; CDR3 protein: CASRSQGWTNTGELFF; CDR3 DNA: TGTGCCAGCAGATCTCAGGGATGGACGAACACCGGGGAGCTGTTTTTT
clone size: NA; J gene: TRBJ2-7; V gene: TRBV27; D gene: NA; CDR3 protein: CASSLRRGTYEQYF; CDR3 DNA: TGTGCCAGCAGTTTACGCCGGGGGACCTACGAGCAGTACTTC
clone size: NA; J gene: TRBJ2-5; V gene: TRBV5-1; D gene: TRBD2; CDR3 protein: CASSLAGGVAGKRAETQYF; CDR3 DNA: TGCGCCAGCAGCTTGGCCGGGGGGGTAGCGGGAAAAAGAGCAGAGACCCAGTACTTC
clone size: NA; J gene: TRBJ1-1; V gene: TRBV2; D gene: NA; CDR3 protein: CASKDRVNTEAFF; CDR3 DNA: TGTGCCAGCAAGGACAGAGTGAACACTGAAGCTTTCTTT
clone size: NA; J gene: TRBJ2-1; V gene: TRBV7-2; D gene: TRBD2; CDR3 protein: CASSLDLSGRYNEQFF; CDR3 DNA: TGTGCCAGCAGCTTAGATCTCAGCGGGAGATACAATGAGCAGTTCTTC
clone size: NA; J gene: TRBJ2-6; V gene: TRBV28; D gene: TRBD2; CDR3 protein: CASSPGGWGTSSGANVLTF; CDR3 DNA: TGTGCCAGCAGCCCCGGGGGGTGGGGCACCAGCTCTGGGGCCAACGTCCTGACTTTC
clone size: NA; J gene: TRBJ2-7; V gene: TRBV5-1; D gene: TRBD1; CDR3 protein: CASSMAGTGALEQYF; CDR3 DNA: TGCGCCAGCAGCATGGCCGGGACAGGGGCTCTTGAGCAGTACTTC
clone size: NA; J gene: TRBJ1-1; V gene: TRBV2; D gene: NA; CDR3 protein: CASSAQGNTEAFF; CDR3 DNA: TGTGCCAGCAGCGCCCAGGGGAACACTGAAGCTTTCTTT
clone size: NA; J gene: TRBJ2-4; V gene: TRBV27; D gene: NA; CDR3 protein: CASSPFQTALIQYF; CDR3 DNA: TGTGCCAGCAGTCCATTCCAGACTGCCCTGATTCAGTACTTC
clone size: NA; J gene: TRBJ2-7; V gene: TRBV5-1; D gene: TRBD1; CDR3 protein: CASKSQGAAYEQYF; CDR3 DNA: TGCGCCAGCAAGTCTCAGGGGGCCGCTTACGAGCAGTACTTC
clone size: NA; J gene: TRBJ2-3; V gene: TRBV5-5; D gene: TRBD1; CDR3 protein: CASSRGPTGDRRTDTQYF; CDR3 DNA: TGTGCCAGCAGTCGTGGCCCTACAGGGGACCGTCGCACAGATACGCAGTATTTT
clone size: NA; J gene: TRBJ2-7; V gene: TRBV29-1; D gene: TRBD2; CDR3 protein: CSVAGTSGTGYEQYF; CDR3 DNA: TGCAGCGTTGCCGGGACTAGCGGGACGGGATACGAGCAGTACTTC
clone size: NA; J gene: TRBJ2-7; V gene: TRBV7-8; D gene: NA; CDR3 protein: CASSSLDGGPYEQYF; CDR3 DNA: TGTGCCAGCAGCTCTCTCGACGGGGGGCCCTACGAGCAGTACTTC
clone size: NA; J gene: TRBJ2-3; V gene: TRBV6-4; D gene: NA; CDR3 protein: CASSKRPGEDTQYF; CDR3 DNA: TGTGCCAGCAGTAAGCGACCGGGAGAGGATACGCAGTATTTT
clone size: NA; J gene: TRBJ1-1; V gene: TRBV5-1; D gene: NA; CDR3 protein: CASSLDRANTEAFF; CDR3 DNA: TGCGCCAGCAGCTTGGACAGGGCTAACACTGAAGCTTTCTTT
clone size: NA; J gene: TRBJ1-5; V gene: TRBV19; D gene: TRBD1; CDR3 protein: CASKGGTGQHF; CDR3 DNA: TGTGCCAGTAAAGGAGGGACAGGGCAGCATTTT
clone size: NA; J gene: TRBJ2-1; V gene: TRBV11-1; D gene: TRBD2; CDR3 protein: CASSLWSSGISYNEQFF; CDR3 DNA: TGTGCCAGCAGCTTATGGTCTAGCGGGATTTCCTACAATGAGCAGTTCTTC